This T cell receptor (beta chain) was identified during a study of CD8 T cells in ankylosing spondylitis. Findings of the study overall: Peripheral blood samples showed relatively rare disease-linked clones, and these clones were CD8+. Earlier work had already found some motif variants in reactive arthritis synovial fluid and blood. There was a TCR beta motif, made of fewer than 10 highly homologous variants, that appeared characteristic of ankylosing spondylitis blood.

This clonotype was detected ten times or more. What it binds is unknown. Using quantitative 5'-RACE with molecular barcodes, the authors made TCR beta libraries. In TCRdb, the 5' RACE reads were re-called with MiXCR into one record per CDR3 protein. The table records some 840,000 distinct CDR3 sequences, 12% of them present only once. From germline, CDR1 is SQVTM and CDR2 ANQGSEA. Trimming took off 7 bases at V and 3 bases at J, with 9 bases between the two ends. The CDR3 spans 11 residues. The TCR originated in a male donor with ankylosing spondylitis. Sequenced: blood, either unsorted or a sorted T cell fraction (not recorded which). V and J are TRBV29-1 and TRBJ1-2, with D possibly being TRBD1 (5 bases). The CDR3 region is CSEGDDYGYTF. In DNA, the CDR3 is TGCAGCGAAGGGGACGACTATGGCTACACCTTC.